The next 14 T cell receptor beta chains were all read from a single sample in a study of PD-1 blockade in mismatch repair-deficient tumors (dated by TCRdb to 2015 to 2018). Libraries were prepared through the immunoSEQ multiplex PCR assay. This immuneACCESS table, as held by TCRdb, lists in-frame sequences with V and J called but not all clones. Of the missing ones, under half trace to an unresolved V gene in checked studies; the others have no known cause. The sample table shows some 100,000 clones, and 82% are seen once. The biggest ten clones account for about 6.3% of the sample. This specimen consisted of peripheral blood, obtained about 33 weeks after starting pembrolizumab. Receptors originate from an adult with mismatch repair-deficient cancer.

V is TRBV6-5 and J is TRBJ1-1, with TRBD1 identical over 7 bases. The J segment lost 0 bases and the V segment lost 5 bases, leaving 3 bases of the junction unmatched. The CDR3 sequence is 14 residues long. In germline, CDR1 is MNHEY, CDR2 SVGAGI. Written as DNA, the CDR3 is TGTGCCAGCAGTCTGGACAGGCTGAACACTGAAGCTTTCTTT. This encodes CASSLDRLNTEAFF.

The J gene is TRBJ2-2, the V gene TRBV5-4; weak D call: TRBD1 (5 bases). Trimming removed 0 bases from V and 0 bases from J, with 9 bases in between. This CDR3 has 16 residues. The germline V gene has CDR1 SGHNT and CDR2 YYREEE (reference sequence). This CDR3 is CASSLEEGANTGELFF. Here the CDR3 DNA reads TGTGCCAGCAGCTTGGAGGAAGGGGCGAACACCGGGGAGCTGTTTTTT.

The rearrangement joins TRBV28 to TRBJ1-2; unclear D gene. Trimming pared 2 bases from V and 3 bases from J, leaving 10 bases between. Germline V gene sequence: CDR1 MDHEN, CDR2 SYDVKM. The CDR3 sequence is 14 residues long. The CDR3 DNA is TGTGCCAGCAGTTTAGGTACAGAATACTATGGCTACACCTTC. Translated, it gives CASSLGTEYYGYTF.

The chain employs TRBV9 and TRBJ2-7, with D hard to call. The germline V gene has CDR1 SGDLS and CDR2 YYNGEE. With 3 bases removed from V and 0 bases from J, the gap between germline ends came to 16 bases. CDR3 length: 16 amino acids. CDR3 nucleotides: TGTGCCAGCAGCGCGAGATCGGACCGGAGCTCCTACGAGCAGTACTTC. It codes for CASSARSDRSSYEQYF.

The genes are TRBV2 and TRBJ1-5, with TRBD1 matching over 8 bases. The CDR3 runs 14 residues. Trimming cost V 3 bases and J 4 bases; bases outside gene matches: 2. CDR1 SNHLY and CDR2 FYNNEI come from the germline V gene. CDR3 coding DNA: TGTGCCAGCAGTGATAGGACAGGGAATCAGCCCCAGCATTTT. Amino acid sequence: CASSDRTGNQPQHF.

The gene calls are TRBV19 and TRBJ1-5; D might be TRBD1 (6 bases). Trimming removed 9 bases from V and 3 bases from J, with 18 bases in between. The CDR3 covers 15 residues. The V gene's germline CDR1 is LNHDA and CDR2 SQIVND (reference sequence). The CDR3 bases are TGTGCCAGCCAGAATTTTGGGGGCCCCAATCAGCCCCAGCATTTT. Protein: CASQNFGGPNQPQHF.

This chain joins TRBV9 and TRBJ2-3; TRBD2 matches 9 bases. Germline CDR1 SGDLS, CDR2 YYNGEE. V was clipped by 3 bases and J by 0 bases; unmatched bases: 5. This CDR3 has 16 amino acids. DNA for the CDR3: TGTGCCAGCAGCGCCCGACTAGCGGCAAGCACAGATACGCAGTATTTT. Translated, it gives CASSARLAASTDTQYF.

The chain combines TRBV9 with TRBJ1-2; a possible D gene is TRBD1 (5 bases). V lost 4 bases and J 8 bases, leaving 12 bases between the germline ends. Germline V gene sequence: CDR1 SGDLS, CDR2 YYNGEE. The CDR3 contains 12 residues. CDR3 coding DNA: TGTGCCAGCAGCTCCAATGGGGGAGGCTACACCTTC. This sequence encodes CASSSNGGGYTF.

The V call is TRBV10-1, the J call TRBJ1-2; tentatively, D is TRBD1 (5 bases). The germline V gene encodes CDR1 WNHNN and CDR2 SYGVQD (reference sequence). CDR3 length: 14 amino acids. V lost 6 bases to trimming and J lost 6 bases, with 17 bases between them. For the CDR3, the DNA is TGCGCCAGCAGCGGGGACTTTACTAAGGATGGCTACACCTTC. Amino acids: CASSGDFTKDGYTF.

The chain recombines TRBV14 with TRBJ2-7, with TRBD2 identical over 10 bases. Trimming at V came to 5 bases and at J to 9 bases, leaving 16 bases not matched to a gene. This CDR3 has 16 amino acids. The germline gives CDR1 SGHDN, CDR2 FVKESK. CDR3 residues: CASSIRLAGSAVAQYF. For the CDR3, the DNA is TGTGCCAGCAGCATCCGACTAGCGGGCTCCGCAGTGGCGCAGTACTTC.

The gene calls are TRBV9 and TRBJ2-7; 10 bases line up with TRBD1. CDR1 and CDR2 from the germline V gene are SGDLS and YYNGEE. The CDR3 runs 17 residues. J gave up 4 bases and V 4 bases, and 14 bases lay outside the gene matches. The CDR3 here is CASSPGQGGPYWYEQYF. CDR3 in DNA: TGTGCCAGCAGCCCCGGACAGGGGGGACCTTACTGGTACGAGCAGTACTTC.

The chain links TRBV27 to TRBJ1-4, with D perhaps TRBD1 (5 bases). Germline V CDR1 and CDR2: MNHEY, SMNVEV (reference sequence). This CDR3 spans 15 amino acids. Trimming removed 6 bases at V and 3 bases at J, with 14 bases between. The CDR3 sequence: CASRLGTIANEKLFF. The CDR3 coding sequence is TGTGCCAGCAGGTTGGGGACGATAGCTAATGAAAAACTGTTTTTT.

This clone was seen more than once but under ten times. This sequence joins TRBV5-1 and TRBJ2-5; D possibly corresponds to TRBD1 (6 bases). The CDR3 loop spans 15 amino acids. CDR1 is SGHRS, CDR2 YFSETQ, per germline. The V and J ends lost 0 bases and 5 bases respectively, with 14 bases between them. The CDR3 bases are TGCGCCAGCAGCTTGGAGGGCAGGGGTATCGAGACCCAGTACTTC. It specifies CASSLEGRGIETQYF.

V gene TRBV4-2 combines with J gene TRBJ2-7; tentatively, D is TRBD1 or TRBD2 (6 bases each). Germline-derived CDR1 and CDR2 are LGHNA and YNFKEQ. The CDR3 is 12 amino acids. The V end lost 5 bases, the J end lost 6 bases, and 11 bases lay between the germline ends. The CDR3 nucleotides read TGTGCCAGCAGCTTGGAGGGGGGCGAGCAGTACTTC. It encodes CASSLEGGEQYF.